This T cell receptor (beta chain) was identified in a study of control samples from healthy donors and cancer patients. The method was immunoSEQ multiplex PCR; TCRdb's version includes in-frame clones alone and lacks a portion of them. The repertoire holds 75,000 to 95,000 clones, with about 92% as singletons. Trimming cost V 6 bases and J 6 bases, with 8 bases left between them. Germline CDR1 and CDR2: KGHSH and LQKENI. The CDR3 length is 11 residues. The origin of this receptor is a woman aged 30 to 39 in good health. Sample: blood. This chain uses TRBV18 with TRBJ1-1, with no clear D. CDR3 sequence: CASSPLAEAFF. The DNA of the CDR3 is TGTGCCAGCTCTCCGCTCGCTGAAGCTTTCTTT.